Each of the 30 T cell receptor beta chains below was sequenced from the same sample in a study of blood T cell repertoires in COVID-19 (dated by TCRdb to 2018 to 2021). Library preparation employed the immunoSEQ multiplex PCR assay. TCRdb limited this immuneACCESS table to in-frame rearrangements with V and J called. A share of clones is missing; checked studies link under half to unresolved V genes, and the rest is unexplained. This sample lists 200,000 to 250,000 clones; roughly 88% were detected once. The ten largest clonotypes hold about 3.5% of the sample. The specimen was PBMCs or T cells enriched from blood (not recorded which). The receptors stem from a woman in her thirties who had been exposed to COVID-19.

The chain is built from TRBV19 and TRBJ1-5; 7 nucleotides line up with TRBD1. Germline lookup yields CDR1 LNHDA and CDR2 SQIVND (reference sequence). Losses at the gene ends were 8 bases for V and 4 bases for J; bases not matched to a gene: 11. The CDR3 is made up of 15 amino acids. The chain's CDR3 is CASRSGQSPNQPQHF. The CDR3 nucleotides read TGTGCCAGTCGTTCGGGACAGAGTCCAAATCAGCCCCAGCATTTT. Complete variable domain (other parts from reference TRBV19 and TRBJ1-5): DGGITQSPKYLFRKEGQNVTLSCEQNLNHDAMYWYRQDPGQGLRLIYYSQIVNDFQKGDIAEGYSVSREKKESFPLTVTSAQKNPTAFYLCASRSGQSPNQPQHFGDGTRLSIL.

This CDR3 is CAWWGDYGYTF. The CDR3 nucleotides are TGTGCCTGGTGGGGGGACTATGGCTACACCTTC. The rearrangement links TRBV30 to TRBJ1-2, with TRBD1 as a possible D gene (5 bases). V lost 5 bases to trimming and J lost 3 bases, with 7 bases between them. This CDR3 region has 11 residues. Germline V gives CDR1 GTSNPN, CDR2 SVGIG (reference sequence). The full variable domain, completed using reference TRBV30 and TRBJ1-2, is SQTIHQWPATLVQPVGSPLSLECTVEGTSNPNLYWYRQAAGRGLQLLFYSVGIGQISSEVPQNLSASRPQDRQFILSSKKLLLSDSGFYLCAWWGDYGYTFGSGTRLTVV.

The CDR3 region has the DNA TGTGCCAGCAGTAGGGACAGGGCTTACGAGCAGTACTTC. Residues: CASSRDRAYEQYF. V and J are TRBV6-5 and TRBJ2-7; 9 bases match TRBD1. Losses at the gene ends were 5 bases for V and 4 bases for J; bases not matched to a gene: 3. The germline V gene has CDR1 MNHEY and CDR2 SVGAGI. This CDR3 spans 13 amino acids.

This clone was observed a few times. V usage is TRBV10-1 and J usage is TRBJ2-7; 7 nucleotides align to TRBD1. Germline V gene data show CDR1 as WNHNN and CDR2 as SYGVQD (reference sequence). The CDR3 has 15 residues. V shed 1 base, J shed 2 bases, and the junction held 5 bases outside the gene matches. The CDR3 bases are TGCGCCAGCAGTGAGTTTTTGGGACAGACCTACGAGCAGTACTTC. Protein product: CASSEFLGQTYEQYF.

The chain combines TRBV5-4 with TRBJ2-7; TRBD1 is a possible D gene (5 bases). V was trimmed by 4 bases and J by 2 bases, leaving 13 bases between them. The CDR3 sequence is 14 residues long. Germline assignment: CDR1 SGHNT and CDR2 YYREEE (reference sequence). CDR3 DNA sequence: TGTGCCAGCAGCCAGAGACAGACAACCTACGAGCAGTACTTC. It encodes CASSQRQTTYEQYF.

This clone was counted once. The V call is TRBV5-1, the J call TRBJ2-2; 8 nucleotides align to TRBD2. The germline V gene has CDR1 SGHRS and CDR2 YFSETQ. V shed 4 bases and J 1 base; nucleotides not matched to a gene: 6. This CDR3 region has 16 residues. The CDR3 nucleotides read TGCGCCAGCAGCCCTATAGCGGGGCTGAACACCGGGGAGCTGTTTTTT. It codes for CASSPIAGLNTGELFF.

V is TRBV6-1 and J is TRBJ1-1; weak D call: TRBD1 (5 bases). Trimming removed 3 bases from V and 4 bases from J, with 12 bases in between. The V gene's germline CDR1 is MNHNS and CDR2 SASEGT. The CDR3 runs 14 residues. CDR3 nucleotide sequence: TGTGCCAGCAGTGACCAGGGTAGGGGCACTGAAGCTTTCTTT. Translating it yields CASSDQGRGTEAFF.

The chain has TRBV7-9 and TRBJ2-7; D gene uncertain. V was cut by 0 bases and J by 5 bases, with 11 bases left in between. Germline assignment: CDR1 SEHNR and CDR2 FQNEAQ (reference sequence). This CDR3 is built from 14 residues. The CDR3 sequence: CASSLADGADEQYF. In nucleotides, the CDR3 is TGTGCCAGCAGCTTAGCAGACGGAGCTGACGAGCAGTACTTC. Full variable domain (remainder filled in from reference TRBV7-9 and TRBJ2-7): DTGVSQNPRHKITKRGQNVTFRCDPISEHNRLYWYRQTLGQGPEFLTYFQNEAQLEKSRLLSDRFSAERPKGSFSTLEIQRTEQGDSAMYLCASSLADGADEQYFGPGTRLTVT.

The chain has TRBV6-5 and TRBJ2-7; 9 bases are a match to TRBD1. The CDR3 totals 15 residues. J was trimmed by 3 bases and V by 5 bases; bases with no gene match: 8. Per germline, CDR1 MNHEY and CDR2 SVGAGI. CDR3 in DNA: TGTGCCAGCAGTACAACAGGGGGCTGGAGCTACGAGCAGTACTTC. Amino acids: CASSTTGGWSYEQYF.

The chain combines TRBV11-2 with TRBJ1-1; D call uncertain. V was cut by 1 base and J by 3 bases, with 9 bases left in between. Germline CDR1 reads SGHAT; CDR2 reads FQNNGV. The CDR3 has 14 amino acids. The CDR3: CASSLAGLDTEAFF. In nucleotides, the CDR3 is TGTGCCAGCAGCTTAGCTGGCCTGGACACTGAAGCTTTCTTT.

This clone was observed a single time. CDR3 in amino acids: CAITRQGSDYGYTF. The CDR3 DNA reads TGTGCCATCACCCGGCAGGGGTCGGACTATGGCTACACCTTC. This chain joins TRBV10-3 and TRBJ1-2; tentatively, D is TRBD1 (6 bases). The germline V and J ends were trimmed by 7 bases and 3 bases, with 15 bases remaining between them. CDR1 is ENHRY, CDR2 SYGVKD, per germline. CDR3 size: 14 residues.

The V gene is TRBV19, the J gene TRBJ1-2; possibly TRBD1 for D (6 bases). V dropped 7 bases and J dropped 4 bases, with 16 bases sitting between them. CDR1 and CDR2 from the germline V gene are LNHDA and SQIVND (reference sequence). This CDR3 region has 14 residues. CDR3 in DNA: TGTGCCAGTACTCGACAGGCACGAAGCTATGGCTACACCTTC. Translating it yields CASTRQARSYGYTF. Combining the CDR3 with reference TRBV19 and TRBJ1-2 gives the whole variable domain DGGITQSPKYLFRKEGQNVTLSCEQNLNHDAMYWYRQDPGQGLRLIYYSQIVNDFQKGDIAEGYSVSREKKESFPLTVTSAQKNPTAFYLCASTRQARSYGYTFGSGTRLTVV.

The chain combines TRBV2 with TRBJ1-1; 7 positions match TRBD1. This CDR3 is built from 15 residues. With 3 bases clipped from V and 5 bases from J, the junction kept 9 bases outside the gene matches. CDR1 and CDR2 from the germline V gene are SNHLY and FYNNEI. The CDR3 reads CASSDQPGGNTEAFF. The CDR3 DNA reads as TGTGCCAGCAGTGATCAGCCAGGGGGAAATACTGAAGCTTTCTTT.

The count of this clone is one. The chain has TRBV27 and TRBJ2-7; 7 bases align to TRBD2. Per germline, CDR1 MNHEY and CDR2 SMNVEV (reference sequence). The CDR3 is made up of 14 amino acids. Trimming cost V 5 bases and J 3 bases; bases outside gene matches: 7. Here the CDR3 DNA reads TGTGCCAGCAGTCAACCGGGACTACTCTACGAGCAGTACTTC. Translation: CASSQPGLLYEQYF.

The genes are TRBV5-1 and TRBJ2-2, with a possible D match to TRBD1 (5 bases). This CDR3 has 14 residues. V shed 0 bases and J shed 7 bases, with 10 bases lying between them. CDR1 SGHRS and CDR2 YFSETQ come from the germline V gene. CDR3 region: CASSLARVVGELFF. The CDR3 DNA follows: TGCGCCAGCAGCTTGGCCAGGGTAGTCGGGGAGCTGTTTTTT.

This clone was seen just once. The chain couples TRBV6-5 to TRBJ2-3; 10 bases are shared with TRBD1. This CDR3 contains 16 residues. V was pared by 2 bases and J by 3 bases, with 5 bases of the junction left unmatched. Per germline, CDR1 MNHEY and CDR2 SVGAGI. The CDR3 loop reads CASSYTGQGWTDTQYF. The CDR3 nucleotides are TGTGCCAGCAGTTACACGGGACAGGGGTGGACAGATACGCAGTATTTT.

In nucleotides, the CDR3 is TGTGCCAGCAGCGGGGTCACCTACAATGAGCAGTTCTTC. Translated, it gives CASSGVTYNEQFF. The chain uses TRBV6-5 and TRBJ2-1; TRBD2 might be the D (5 bases). The V gene's germline CDR1 is MNHEY and CDR2 SVGAGI. The CDR3 loop spans 13 amino acids. V lost 6 bases and J lost 2, with 8 bases in between.

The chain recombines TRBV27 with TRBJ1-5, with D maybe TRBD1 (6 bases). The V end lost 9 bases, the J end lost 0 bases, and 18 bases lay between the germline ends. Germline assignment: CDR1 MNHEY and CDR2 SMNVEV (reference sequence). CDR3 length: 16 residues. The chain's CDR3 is CARGALRPYSNQPQHF. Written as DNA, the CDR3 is TGTGCCAGGGGGGCATTACGCCCTTATAGCAATCAGCCCCAGCATTTT.

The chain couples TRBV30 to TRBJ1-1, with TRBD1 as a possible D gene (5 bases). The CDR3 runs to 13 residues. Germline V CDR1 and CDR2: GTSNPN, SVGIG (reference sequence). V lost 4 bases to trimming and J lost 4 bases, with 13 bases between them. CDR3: CAWNQGRGTEAFF. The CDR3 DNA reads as TGTGCCTGGAATCAAGGAAGGGGCACTGAAGCTTTCTTT. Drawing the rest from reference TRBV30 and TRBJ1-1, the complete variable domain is SQTIHQWPATLVQPVGSPLSLECTVEGTSNPNLYWYRQAAGRGLQLLFYSVGIGQISSEVPQNLSASRPQDRQFILSSKKLLLSDSGFYLCAWNQGRGTEAFFGQGTRLTVV.

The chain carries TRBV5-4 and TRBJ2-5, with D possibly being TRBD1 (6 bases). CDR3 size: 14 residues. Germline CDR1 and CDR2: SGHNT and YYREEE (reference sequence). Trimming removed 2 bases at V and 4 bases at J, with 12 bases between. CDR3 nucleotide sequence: TGTGCCAGCAGCTTCTGGGGACAAGGAGAGACCCAGTACTTC. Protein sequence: CASSFWGQGETQYF.

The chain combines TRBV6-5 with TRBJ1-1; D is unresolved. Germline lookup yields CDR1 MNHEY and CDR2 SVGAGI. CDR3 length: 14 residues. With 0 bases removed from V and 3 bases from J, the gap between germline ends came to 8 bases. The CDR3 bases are TGTGCCAGCAGTTACTCGGGGAGGGACACTGAAGCTTTCTTT. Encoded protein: CASSYSGRDTEAFF.

CDR3 loop: CAISESIFAPPHAGTEAFF. The DNA of the CDR3 is TGTGCCATCAGTGAGTCGATTTTTGCACCACCCCATGCCGGGACTGAAGCTTTCTTT. V usage is TRBV10-3 and J usage is TRBJ1-1, with D unresolved. The germline V gene has CDR1 ENHRY and CDR2 SYGVKD. The CDR3 has 19 amino acids. V shed 0 bases and J shed 5 bases, with 25 bases lying between them.

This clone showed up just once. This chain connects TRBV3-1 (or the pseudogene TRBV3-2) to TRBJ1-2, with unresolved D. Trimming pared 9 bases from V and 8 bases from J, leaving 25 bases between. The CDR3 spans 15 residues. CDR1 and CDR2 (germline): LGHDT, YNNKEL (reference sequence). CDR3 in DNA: TGTGCCAGTGGTTTAGACGCTGATCAAAGCGAGGGCTACACCTTC. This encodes CASGLDADQSEGYTF.

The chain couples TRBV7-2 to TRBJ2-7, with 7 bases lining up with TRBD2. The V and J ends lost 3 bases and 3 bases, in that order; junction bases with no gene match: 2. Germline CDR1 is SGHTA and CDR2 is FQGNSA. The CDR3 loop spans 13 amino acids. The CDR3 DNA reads TGTGCCAGCAGCTTGGGAGGGCACTACGAGCAGTACTTC. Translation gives CASSLGGHYEQYF.

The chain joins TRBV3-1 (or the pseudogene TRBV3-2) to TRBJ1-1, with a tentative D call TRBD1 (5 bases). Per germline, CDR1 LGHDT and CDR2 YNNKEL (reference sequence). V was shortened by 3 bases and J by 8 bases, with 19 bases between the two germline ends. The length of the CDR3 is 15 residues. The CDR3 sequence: CASSHQTVLGQEAFF. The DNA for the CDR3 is TGTGCCAGCAGCCATCAGACAGTCCTAGGACAAGAAGCTTTCTTT.

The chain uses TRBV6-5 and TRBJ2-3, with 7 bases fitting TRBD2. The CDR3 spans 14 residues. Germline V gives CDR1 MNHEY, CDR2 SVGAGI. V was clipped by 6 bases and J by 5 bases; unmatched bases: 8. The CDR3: CASSEAGRGDTQYF. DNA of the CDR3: TGTGCCAGCAGCGAGGCTGGGAGGGGAGATACGCAGTATTTT.

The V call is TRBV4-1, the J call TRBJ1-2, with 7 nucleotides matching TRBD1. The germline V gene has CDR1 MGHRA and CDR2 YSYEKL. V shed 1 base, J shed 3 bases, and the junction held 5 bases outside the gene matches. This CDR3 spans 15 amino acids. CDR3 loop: CASSQARGGDYGYTF. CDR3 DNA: TGCGCCAGCAGCCAAGCCCGAGGGGGCGACTATGGCTACACCTTC.

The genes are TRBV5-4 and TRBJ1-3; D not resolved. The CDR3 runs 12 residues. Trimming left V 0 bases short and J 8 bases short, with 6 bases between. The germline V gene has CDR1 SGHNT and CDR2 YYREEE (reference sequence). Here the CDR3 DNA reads TGTGCCAGCAGCTTGGATTTCGACACCATATATTTT. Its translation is CASSLDFDTIYF.

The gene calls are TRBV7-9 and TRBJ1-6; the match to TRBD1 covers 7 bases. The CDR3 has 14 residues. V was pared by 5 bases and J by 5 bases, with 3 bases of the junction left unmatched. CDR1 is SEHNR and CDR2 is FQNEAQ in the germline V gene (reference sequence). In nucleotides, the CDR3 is TGTGCCAGCAGCGGGGACAGAAATAATTCACCCCTCCACTTT. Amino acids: CASSGDRNNSPLHF. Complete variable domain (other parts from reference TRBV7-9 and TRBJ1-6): DTGVSQNPRHKITKRGQNVTFRCDPISEHNRLYWYRQTLGQGPEFLTYFQNEAQLEKSRLLSDRFSAERPKGSFSTLEIQRTEQGDSAMYLCASSGDRNNSPLHFGNGTRLTVT.

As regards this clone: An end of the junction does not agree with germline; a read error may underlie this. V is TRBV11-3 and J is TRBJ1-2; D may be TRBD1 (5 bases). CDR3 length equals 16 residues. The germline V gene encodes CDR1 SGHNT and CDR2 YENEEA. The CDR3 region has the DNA TGTGCCAGCAGCTTAGATCCGTCGCAGGGAACCACGTCTCTTTCCTTC. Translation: CASSLDPSQGTTSLSF.